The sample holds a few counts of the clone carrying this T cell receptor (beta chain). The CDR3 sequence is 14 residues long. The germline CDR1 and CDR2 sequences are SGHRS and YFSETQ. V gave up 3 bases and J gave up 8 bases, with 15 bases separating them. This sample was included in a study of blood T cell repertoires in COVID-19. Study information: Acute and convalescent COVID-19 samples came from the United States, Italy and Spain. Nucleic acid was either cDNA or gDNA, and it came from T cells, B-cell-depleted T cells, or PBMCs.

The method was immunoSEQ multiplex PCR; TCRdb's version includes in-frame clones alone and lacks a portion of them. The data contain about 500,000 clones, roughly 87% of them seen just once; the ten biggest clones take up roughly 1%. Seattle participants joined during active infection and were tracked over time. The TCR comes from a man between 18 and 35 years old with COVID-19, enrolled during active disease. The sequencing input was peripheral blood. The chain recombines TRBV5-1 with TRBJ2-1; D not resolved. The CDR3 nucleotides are TGCGCCAGCAGCTCCGTTGTCTCAGTCGATGAGCAGTTCTTC. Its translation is CASSSVVSVDEQFF. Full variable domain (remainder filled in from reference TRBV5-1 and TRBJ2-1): KAGVTQTPRYLIKTRGQQVTLSCSPISGHRSVSWYQQTPGQGLQFLFEYFSETQRNKGNFPGRFSGRQFSNSRSEMNVSTLELGDSALYLCASSSVVSVDEQFFGPGTRLTVL.